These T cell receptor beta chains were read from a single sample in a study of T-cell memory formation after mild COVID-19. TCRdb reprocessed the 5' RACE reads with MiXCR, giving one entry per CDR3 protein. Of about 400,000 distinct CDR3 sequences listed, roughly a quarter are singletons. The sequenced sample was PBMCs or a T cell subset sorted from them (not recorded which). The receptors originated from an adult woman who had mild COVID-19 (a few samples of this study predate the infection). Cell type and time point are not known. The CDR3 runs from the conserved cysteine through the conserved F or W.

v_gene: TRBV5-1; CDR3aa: CASSFQGAPGTEAFF
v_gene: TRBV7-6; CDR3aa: CASSPSDRYEQYF
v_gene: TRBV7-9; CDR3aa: CASSPTASGELFF
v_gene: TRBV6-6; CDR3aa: CASRVQGNTEAFF
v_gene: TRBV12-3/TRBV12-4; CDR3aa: CASSSPTEQKLFF
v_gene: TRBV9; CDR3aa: CASSVTSGGYEQYF
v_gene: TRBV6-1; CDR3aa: CASSEPPGLGAYEQYF
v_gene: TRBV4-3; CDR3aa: CASSLDRDSFYEQYF
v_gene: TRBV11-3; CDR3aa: CASSQPDIRDRGLGYTF
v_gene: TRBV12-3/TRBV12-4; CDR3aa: CASSFVGQGANEQYF
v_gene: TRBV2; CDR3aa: CASRWGGRNNEQFF
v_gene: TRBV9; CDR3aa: CASSVNRVGGSYNEQFF
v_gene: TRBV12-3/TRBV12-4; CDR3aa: CASSLGAGLEDGYTF
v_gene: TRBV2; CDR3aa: CASSETWQIDRDESNTEAFF
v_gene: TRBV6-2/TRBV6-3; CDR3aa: CASSYSSEGSVEQYF
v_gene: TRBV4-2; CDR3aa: CASSHKIPGLAIETQYF
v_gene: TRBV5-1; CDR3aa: CASSLEQGGYEQYF
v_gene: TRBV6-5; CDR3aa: CASSYGRSSYEQYF
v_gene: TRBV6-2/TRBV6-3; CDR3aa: CASSWGAGTDTQYF
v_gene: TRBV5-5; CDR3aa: CASSLGLGVETQYF
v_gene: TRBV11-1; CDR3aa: CASSYAGGAYEQYF
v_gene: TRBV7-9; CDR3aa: CASSRVPRETQYF
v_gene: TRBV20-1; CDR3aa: CSARDRRVGRNEQFF
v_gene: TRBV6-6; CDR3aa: CASSYSSRTEAFF
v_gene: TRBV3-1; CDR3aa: CASRQAKGSPLHF
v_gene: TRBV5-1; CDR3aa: CASNLTPGQEYTDTQYF
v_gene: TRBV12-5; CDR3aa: CASGFPAAGPEDTQYF
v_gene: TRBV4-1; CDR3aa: CASSQVPTGNQPQHF
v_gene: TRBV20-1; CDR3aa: CSARDSRNPDPNFYEQYF
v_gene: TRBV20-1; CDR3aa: CSANEGTAYSNQPQHF
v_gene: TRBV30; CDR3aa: CAWILGTSGRAEQFF
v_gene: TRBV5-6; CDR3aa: CASSFPRAQFF
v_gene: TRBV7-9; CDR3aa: CASSQRGGSGYTF
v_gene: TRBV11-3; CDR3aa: CASSPTGAAKNIQYF
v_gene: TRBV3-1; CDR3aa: CASSQVAGGLNTGELFF
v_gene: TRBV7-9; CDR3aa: CASSRLEIASTDTQYF
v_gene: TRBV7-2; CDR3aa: CATGLDVLENIQYF
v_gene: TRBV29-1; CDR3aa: CSVRGSNTEAFF
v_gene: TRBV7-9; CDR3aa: CASSSTTMKQFF
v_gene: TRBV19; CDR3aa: CASTQTGGTEAFF
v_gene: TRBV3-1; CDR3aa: CASSQPGDSGANVLTF
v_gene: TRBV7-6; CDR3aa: CASSQDWGETQYF
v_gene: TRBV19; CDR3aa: CASSIGSTDTQYF
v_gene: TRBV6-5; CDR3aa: CASSPTRGDLYGYTF
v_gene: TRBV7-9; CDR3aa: CASSLSPLTDTQYF
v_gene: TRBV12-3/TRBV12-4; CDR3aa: CASSLDRGPTGELFF
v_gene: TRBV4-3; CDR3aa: CASSSRLAGGPYNEQFF
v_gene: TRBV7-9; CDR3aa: CASSFHKKDTEAFF
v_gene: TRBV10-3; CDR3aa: CAIRAFTSGSTYNEQFF
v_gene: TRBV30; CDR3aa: CAVDRNRYEQYF
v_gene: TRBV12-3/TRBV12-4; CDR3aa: CASSPKITGGGTEAFF
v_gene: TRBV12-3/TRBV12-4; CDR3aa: CASIRELGDTQYF
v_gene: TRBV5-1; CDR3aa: CASSLENEQFF
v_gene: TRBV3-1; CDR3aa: CASSQGVEGEQYF
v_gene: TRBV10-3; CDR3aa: CAISVGGLAGGVSYNEQFF